The present T cell receptor (beta chain) was sequenced within a study of metastatic and nonmetastatic thyroid tumors (dated by TCRdb to 2020 to 2021). Looking at the study overall: Repertoires from peripheral blood and from tumor or nodule tissue samples of malignant and benign thyroid patients were compared. The investigation overall reported the following: TCR beta diversity was reported as significantly higher in malignant tumors than in benign nodules, in both blood and tumor samples.

Remarks on this clone: Its binding antigen is unknown. Per-nucleotide qualities are absent, and no much larger clonotype sits a single base away.

From a lookup of the germline V gene (reference sequence), CDR1 and CDR2 are MNHEY and SMNVEV. For this chain, trimming is 6 bases at the V end and 4 bases at the J end, and the number of junction bases without a gene match is 4. The CDR3 runs 13 amino acids, cysteine and phenylalanine included. The retained sequence is limited to the CDR3, 39 bases, with the frame set at the first base. Libraries were prepared through PCR. This sample was sequenced with an Illumina HiSeq 4000. High-throughput sequencing was used to profile the TCR beta-chain CDR3 region of each patient. As for the original processing: CDR3 differences across clinicopathological groups were used to build a classifier for discriminating distant-metastatic papillary thyroid cancer patients. The Shannon index was used to assess repertoire diversity, and the Morisita-Horn index was used to assess tumor-blood repertoire similarity. TCRdb's own reprocessing of the public reads used fastp at Q25 and MiXCR and kept productive beta chains. The V and J calls shown here were made by TCRdb, not taken from the authors' results. This sample is represented by tens of thousands of clones; roughly 27% of them were singletons. The ten top clones hold almost 10% of the sample.

No patient had received any treatment before thyroid surgery. Patient clinical samples collected from the early 2010s to the late 2010s were retrospectively analysed using T-cell receptor beta sequencing. The specimen sequenced was blood. The sequence derives from a male donor with papillary thyroid cancer or a benign thyroid nodule (not recorded which). Some clones in this sample may be carry-over from other donors' samples. The receptor chain draws on TRBV27 and TRBJ1-1; the junction holds 8 bases that match TRBD1. In nucleotide form, the sequence is TGTGCCAGCAGGAAAGACAGGGGCACTGAAGCTTTCTTT. The encoded protein is CASRKDRGTEAFF.